This T cell receptor beta chain was documented in a study of CD4+ T cells in melanoma. Whole-study results and caveats: Neoantigen-specific CD4+ T cells in melanoma reportedly had diverse differentiation states. CD8+ T cell, macrophage and B cell function reportedly correlated with neoantigen-specific CD4+ T cells.

The method was immunoSEQ multiplex PCR; TCRdb's version includes in-frame clones alone and lacks a portion of them. Here the sample spans roughly 16,000 clones, less than 85% being singletons. Germline-derived CDR1 and CDR2 are LGHNT and FRNRAP. V shed 8 bases, J shed 0 bases, and the junction held 17 bases outside the gene matches. The CDR3 extends over 18 amino acids. Concerning this clone itself: Its specificity is unknown.

The clonotype originates from a human donor with melanoma. This sequence joins TRBV12-5 and TRBJ1-1; TRBD1 agrees at 8 bases. The sample consisted of cells from a culture (not recorded whether cultured in vitro). CDR3 sequence (DNA): TGTGCTAGTACCTCGTTGGTTTCTCGGGACAGGCTGAACACTGAAGCTTTCTTT. This sequence encodes CASTSLVSRDRLNTEAFF.